This entry concerns a single TCR beta chain. The antigen is not known. This specimen belongs to a study of blood T cells in healthy people across ages. Findings and caveats of the study: A greater number of naive CD4+ cells and higher diversity distinguished long-lived donors from aged donors. PBMCs left unsorted prevented a conclusive naive versus antigen-experienced comparison. Diversity of TCR beta per million T cells declined in a roughly linear way with age.

The authors ran a second PCR of roughly 6 to 12 cycles using a sample-barcoded 5' primer and a J-beta primer mix. TCRdb analysed the 5' RACE reads with MiXCR anew, one entry per CDR3 protein. In the table there are roughly 1.6 million distinct CDR3 sequences, 30% to 35% of which are singletons. Germline V gives CDR1 PRHDT, CDR2 FYEKMQ (reference sequence). This CDR3 has 16 amino acids. V dropped 4 bases and J dropped 11; count of bases not matched to a gene: 18. The V gene is TRBV13, the J gene TRBJ2-5, with 8 bases lining up with TRBD1. This TCR derives from a woman aged 25 to 45 in good health. What was sequenced was blood. The CDR3 DNA sequence: TGTGCCAGCAGCTCTGTCGGGACAGGCCCTGAGGGGGAGCAGTACTTC. Its protein product is CASSSVGTGPEGEQYF.